The 29 T cell receptor beta chains listed next were all sequenced from one sample in a study of shared clonotypes between healthy human individuals. The naive CD8 fraction comprised CD45RO-negative cells positively selected for CCR7 and excluded terminally differentiated effector memory CD45RA+ cells. Sequencing was performed with immunoSEQ multiplex PCR; in TCRdb, only in-frame clones are kept and a portion is missing. The sample lists about 2 million clones, about 95% occurring once. Sequencing was carried out using naive CD8+ T cells sorted from blood. These receptor sequences come from a man aged 18 to 30 in good health.

The chain combines TRBV28 with TRBJ2-1; TRBD1 might be the D (6 bases). The CDR3 runs 14 residues. CDR1 is MDHEN and CDR2 is SYDVKM in the germline V gene. The V end was cut by 6 bases, the J end by 3 bases, with 12 bases between. The CDR3 sequence is CASRRTDNYNEQFF. In DNA form, the CDR3 reads TGTGCCAGCAGACGGACAGATAACTACAATGAGCAGTTCTTC.

The chain joins TRBV7-9 to TRBJ2-3; no clear D gene. The CDR3 has 12 residues. Trimming cost V 2 bases and J 10 bases, with 10 bases left between them. Germline CDR1 and CDR2: SEHNR and FQNEAQ (reference sequence). In DNA, the CDR3 is TGTGCCAGCAGCTTAATGGAGAATGCGCAGTATTTT. It codes for CASSLMENAQYF.

For this clone: Other DNA sequences of this sample code for an identical CDR3. The CDR3 DNA is TGTGCCAGCAGTTTATACTACGAGCAGTACTTC. It encodes CASSLYYEQYF. The rearrangement uses TRBV7-9 and TRBJ2-7; D gene unclear. The CDR3 sequence is 11 residues long. CDR1 SEHNR and CDR2 FQNEAQ come from the germline V gene (reference sequence). Trimming cost V 6 bases and J 3 bases, with 6 bases left between them.

V gene TRBV23-1 combines with J gene TRBJ2-1, with 7 positions matching TRBD2. TRBV23-1 is designated an ORF whose function remains uncertain. The CDR3 is made up of 13 amino acids. V was pared by 6 bases and J by 5 bases, with 4 bases of the junction left unmatched. DNA for the CDR3: TGCGCCAGCAGACTAGCGAAGCACAATGAGCAGTTCTTC. Translated, it gives CASRLAKHNEQFF.

The chain uses TRBV9 and TRBJ1-6; D call uncertain. The V end was cut by 2 bases, the J end by 12 bases, with 9 bases between. Germline CDR1 reads SGDLS; CDR2 reads YYNGEE. CDR3 length: 12 amino acids. The CDR3 region has the DNA TGTGCCAGCAGCGTGCTAGGGTTACCCCTCCACTTT. Its protein is CASSVLGLPLHF.

The chain carries TRBV5-1 and TRBJ2-2; 15 nucleotides line up with TRBD2. CDR1 SGHRS and CDR2 YFSETQ come from the germline V gene. The CDR3 totals 17 residues. Trimming took 5 bases from V and 6 from J; bases not matched to a gene: 8. The CDR3 loop reads CASRPGLAGGLAGELFF. As DNA, the CDR3 is TGCGCCAGCAGGCCTGGACTAGCGGGAGGGCTAGCCGGGGAGCTGTTTTTT.

This chain links TRBV11-2 with TRBJ2-3; D possibly uses TRBD1 or TRBD2 (5 bases each). Germline loops: CDR1 SGHAT, CDR2 FQNNGV. The CDR3 is 17 residues long. The V end lost 5 bases, the J end lost 4 bases, and 22 bases lay between the germline ends. The CDR3 reads CASSPAPGLQEADTQYF. The CDR3 nucleotides read TGTGCCAGCAGCCCGGCCCCCGGGCTACAGGAGGCAGATACGCAGTATTTT.

This clone was recorded only once. This chain uses TRBV2 with TRBJ2-3, with D possibly matching TRBD1 (5 bases). V was clipped by 5 bases and J by 9 bases, with 9 bases between them. There are 11 residues in the CDR3. Germline V gene data show CDR1 as SNHLY and CDR2 as FYNNEI. CDR3 residues: CASSPDTTQYF. Written as DNA, the CDR3 is TGTGCCAGCAGTCCGGACACAACGCAGTATTTT.

The chain uses TRBV19 and TRBJ1-2; tentatively, D is TRBD1 (5 bases). The germline CDR1 and CDR2 sequences are LNHDA and SQIVND (reference sequence). Trimming stripped 7 bases from V and 7 bases from J, with 19 bases between. The CDR3 is made up of 14 amino acids. Here the CDR3 reads CASISRGALGGYTF. In DNA, the CDR3 is TGTGCCAGTATTTCGAGAGGGGCGCTCGGTGGCTACACCTTC.

The gene calls are TRBV7-9 and TRBJ2-1; no definite D call. This CDR3 is 12 amino acids long. The V end was cut by 2 bases, the J end by 6 bases, with 5 bases between. Germline V gene sequence: CDR1 SEHNR, CDR2 FQNEAQ (reference sequence). For the CDR3, the DNA is TGTGCCAGCAGCTTACAAACCAATGAGCAGTTCTTC. It translates to CASSLQTNEQFF.

V is TRBV6-1 and J is TRBJ2-7; D tentatively reads TRBD1 or TRBD2 (5 bases each). The length of the CDR3 is 13 residues. CDR1 is MNHNS and CDR2 is SASEGT in the germline V gene. V gave up 5 bases and J gave up 1 base, with 9 bases separating them. CDR3 bases: TGTGCCAGCAGTCGGGACGGTTCCTACGAGCAGTACTTC. It specifies CASSRDGSYEQYF.

This clone has a single count. This chain links TRBV19 with TRBJ2-1; maybe TRBD2 (5 bases). V lost 6 bases and J 4 bases, leaving 13 bases between the germline ends. CDR1 and CDR2 (germline): LNHDA, SQIVND (reference sequence). This CDR3 has 14 residues. CDR3 in amino acids: CASRDPADYNEQFF. CDR3 DNA sequence: TGTGCCAGTAGGGACCCAGCGGATTACAATGAGCAGTTCTTC.

The DNA for the CDR3 is TGTGCCAGCAGCTTAGAACGTTGGGGGGCGAACTATGGCTACACCTTC. Its protein product is CASSLERWGANYGYTF. The rearrangement uses TRBV7-8 and TRBJ1-2; tentatively, D is TRBD1 (6 bases). The CDR3 sequence is 16 residues long. Germline assignment: CDR1 SGHVS and CDR2 FQNEAQ. The ends were cut back, 1 base at V and 2 bases at J, with 14 bases in the middle.

The chain employs TRBV27 and TRBJ1-5, with 7 bases identical to TRBD1. V was pared by 5 bases and J by 5 bases, with 6 bases of the junction left unmatched. Germline loops: CDR1 MNHEY, CDR2 SMNVEV (reference sequence). The CDR3 totals 14 residues. This CDR3 is CASSVQGWDQPQHF. Written as DNA, the CDR3 is TGTGCCAGCAGTGTACAGGGGTGGGATCAGCCCCAGCATTTT.

V is TRBV2 and J is TRBJ2-7, with 7 bases aligning to TRBD2. CDR3 length equals 12 residues. Germline V gene lookup returns CDR1 SNHLY and CDR2 FYNNEI. Germline trimming cut 8 bases from V and 5 bases from J; bases unmatched to any gene: 6. CDR3 DNA: TGTGCCAGCGGCGGGGGAGGCGACGAGCAGTACTTC. Amino acids: CASGGGGDEQYF.

The V and J genes are TRBV5-4 and TRBJ2-7; 10 nucleotides line up with TRBD2. J lost 5 bases, V lost 4 bases, and 6 bases had no gene match. CDR3 size: 14 residues. Per the germline V gene, CDR1 is SGHNT and CDR2 is YYREEE (reference sequence). The CDR3 loop is CASSPSGRDHEQYF. DNA of the CDR3: TGTGCCAGCAGCCCTAGCGGGAGAGACCACGAGCAGTACTTC.

The chain combines TRBV7-9 with TRBJ1-2, with D possibly being TRBD1 (6 bases). The V gene lost 5 bases and the J gene lost 0 bases, with 10 bases spanning the gap. The CDR3 has 14 residues. CDR1 is SEHNR, CDR2 FQNEAQ, per germline (reference sequence). Written as DNA, the CDR3 is TGTGCCAGCAGCCCGGACAGCACTAACTATGGCTACACCTTC. The encoded protein is CASSPDSTNYGYTF.

The chain combines TRBV25-1 with TRBJ1-5, with D possibly TRBD1 on 6 matching bases. V was clipped by 4 bases and J by 3 bases, with 10 bases between them. Germline loops: CDR1 MGHDK, CDR2 SYGVNS. This CDR3 is 14 amino acids long. CDR3 sequence (DNA): TGTGCCAGCAGTGTAGGACAGTTCAATCAGCCCCAGCATTTT. Its protein product is CASSVGQFNQPQHF. The complete variable domain, with remaining parts taken from reference TRBV25-1 and TRBJ1-5, reads EADIYQTPRYLVIGTGKKITLECSQTMGHDKMYWYQQDPGMELHLIHYSYGVNSTEKGDLSSESTVSRIRTEHFPLTLESARPSHTSQYLCASSVGQFNQPQHFGDGTRLSIL.

The gene calls are TRBV7-9 and TRBJ2-7; TRBD1 matches 8 bases. The germline gives CDR1 SEHNR, CDR2 FQNEAQ (reference sequence). This CDR3 has 15 residues. The junction had 5 bases not matched to a gene; V was cut back by 0 bases and J by 4 bases. In DNA form, the CDR3 reads TGTGCCAGCAGCTTAGCGACAGGGGATATATACGAGCAGTACTTC. Its translation: CASSLATGDIYEQYF.

Written as DNA, the CDR3 is TGTGCCAGCAGCCAAGGGCTAGCGCACAATGAGCAGTTCTTC. It specifies CASSQGLAHNEQFF. The chain combines TRBV2 with TRBJ2-1, with a possible D match to TRBD2 (6 bases). Trimming removed 6 bases from V and 5 bases from J, with 14 bases in between. Germline CDR1 reads SNHLY; CDR2 reads FYNNEI. The CDR3 runs to 14 residues.

V usage is TRBV27 and J usage is TRBJ1-4, with D maybe TRBD1 (5 bases). Trimming cost V 0 bases and J 5 bases, with 13 bases left between them. Germline values: CDR1 MNHEY, CDR2 SMNVEV (reference sequence). This CDR3 is 16 amino acids long. The CDR3 DNA is TGTGCCAGCAGTTTATCTCAAGGGGAATTAAATGAAAAACTGTTTTTT. It translates to CASSLSQGELNEKLFF.

V usage is TRBV7-9 and J usage is TRBJ2-2; a weak D match, TRBD1 (6 bases). Germline CDR1 is SEHNR and CDR2 is FQNEAQ (reference sequence). This CDR3 contains 12 residues. The ends were cut back, 10 bases at V and 4 bases at J, with 10 bases in the middle. CDR3 loop: CANDRSTGELFF. DNA for the CDR3: TGTGCCAATGACAGGAGCACCGGGGAGCTGTTTTTT.

The chain employs TRBV6-5 and TRBJ1-5; D may be TRBD1 (6 bases). Looked up from germline, CDR1 is MNHEY and CDR2 is SVGAGI. The CDR3 totals 12 residues. Trimming took off 8 bases at V and 8 bases at J, with 13 bases between the two ends. The CDR3 loop reads CASGGFGEPQHF. CDR3 coding DNA: TGTGCCAGCGGGGGCTTCGGGGAGCCCCAGCATTTT.

The V call is TRBV7-6, the J call TRBJ1-1; no clear D. V lost 1 base to trimming and J lost 6 bases, with 18 bases between them. CDR1 and CDR2 (germline): SGHVS, FNYEAQ. CDR3 length equals 16 residues. The CDR3 region is CASSLEFVGPFAEAFF. CDR3 coding DNA: TGTGCCAGCAGCTTAGAGTTTGTAGGGCCATTCGCTGAAGCTTTCTTT.

As DNA, the CDR3 is TGTGCCAGCAGCTACGGGGCCTCGGCCCATTTAGGCTACACCTTC. This sequence encodes CASSYGASAHLGYTF. V is TRBV5-4 and J is TRBJ1-2; possibly TRBD1 for D (5 bases). The CDR3 covers 15 residues. The germline CDR1 and CDR2 sequences are SGHNT and YYREEE (reference sequence). V gave up 3 bases and J gave up 8 bases, with 20 bases separating them. The full variable domain, completed using reference TRBV5-4 and TRBJ1-2, is ETGVTQSPTHLIKTRGQQVTLRCSSQSGHNTVSWYQQALGQGPQFIFQYYREEENGRGNFPPRFSGLQFPNYSSELNVNALELDDSALYLCASSYGASAHLGYTFGSGTRLTVV.

This chain links TRBV5-4 with TRBJ1-2; 10 bases fit TRBD1. The CDR3 contains 14 residues. J lost 7 bases, V lost 4 bases, and 7 bases had no gene match. Germline V gives CDR1 SGHNT, CDR2 YYREEE (reference sequence). The CDR3, as DNA: TGTGCCAGCAGCGCCGGACAGGGGGTGGGTGGCTACACCTTC. Its protein is CASSAGQGVGGYTF.

CDR3: CAWSVGISGSSYEQYF. CDR3 nucleotide sequence: TGTGCCTGGAGTGTAGGGATCTCAGGGAGCTCCTACGAGCAGTACTTC. The chain couples TRBV30 to TRBJ2-7; D may match TRBD1 or TRBD2 (5 bases each). Trimming removed 0 bases at V and 0 bases at J, with 15 bases between. From germline, CDR1 is GTSNPN and CDR2 SVGIG (reference sequence). The CDR3 totals 16 residues. The variable domain in full, completed from reference TRBV30 and TRBJ2-7, reads SQTIHQWPATLVQPVGSPLSLECTVEGTSNPNLYWYRQAAGRGLQLLFYSVGIGQISSEVPQNLSASRPQDRQFILSSKKLLLSDSGFYLCAWSVGISGSSYEQYFGPGTRLTVT.

The rearrangement uses TRBV2 and TRBJ2-7; D is ambiguous. From germline, CDR1 is SNHLY and CDR2 FYNNEI. Trimming took off 1 base at V and 1 base at J, with 8 bases between the two ends. This CDR3 region has 14 residues. The CDR3 DNA sequence: TGTGCCAGCAGTGAAGGGATCATTTCCTACGAGCAGTACTTC. Translating gives CASSEGIISYEQYF.

The gene calls are TRBV7-9 and TRBJ2-3; 8 positions match TRBD2. CDR3 size: 15 residues. Germline V gives CDR1 SEHNR, CDR2 FQNEAQ (reference sequence). J was trimmed by 5 bases and V by 3 bases; bases with no gene match: 7. CDR3 in DNA: TGTGCCAGCAGCTTTTTCGGGAGGGCCGGAGATACGCAGTATTTT. Amino acid sequence: CASSFFGRAGDTQYF. Full variable domain (remainder filled in from reference TRBV7-9 and TRBJ2-3): DTGVSQNPRHKITKRGQNVTFRCDPISEHNRLYWYRQTLGQGPEFLTYFQNEAQLEKSRLLSDRFSAERPKGSFSTLEIQRTEQGDSAMYLCASSFFGRAGDTQYFGPGTRLTVL.